The 9 T cell receptor beta chains given below trace back to one sample, sequenced in a study of cytomegalovirus exposure and HLA in healthy donors. Amplification used 60 Vbeta primers and 13 Jbeta primers. The assay was immunoSEQ multiplex PCR, and TCRdb's table has in-frame clones only and misses some. The table lists 220,000 or so clones, more than 75% of them singletons. Sequenced: PBMCs. The receptors stem from a woman between 40 and 55 years old in good health and CMV-seronegative.

On this clone itself: The same CDR3 can be traced to other DNA sequences in this sample. The chain employs TRBV5-1 and TRBJ2-5; 8 bases agree with TRBD2. In germline, CDR1 is SGHRS, CDR2 YFSETQ. V gave up 0 bases and J gave up 5 bases; unmatched junction bases: 0. The CDR3 totals 13 residues. The CDR3 DNA sequence: TGCGCCAGCAGCTTGGCGGGGGGGGAGACCCAGTACTTC. Encoded protein: CASSLAGGETQYF.

The V gene is TRBV30, the J gene TRBJ1-2; D uncertain. CDR1 GTSNPN and CDR2 SVGIG come from the germline V gene (reference sequence). The V end was cut by 5 bases, the J end by 8 bases, with 21 bases between. The CDR3 spans 14 residues. CDR3 in amino acids: CAWAQSLLTRGYTF. CDR3 nucleotide sequence: TGTGCCTGGGCCCAGTCACTCCTTACGCGGGGCTACACCTTC.

The rearrangement joins TRBV28 to TRBJ2-3; a weak D match, TRBD2 (6 bases). Germline V gives CDR1 MDHEN, CDR2 SYDVKM. Trimming took 3 bases from V and 2 from J, leaving 21 bases between them. The CDR3 runs to 18 residues. The CDR3 loop is CASSFDGLLATSTDTQYF. Written as DNA, the CDR3 is TGTGCCAGCAGTTTCGATGGGTTACTAGCCACATCCACAGATACGCAGTATTTT. Using reference TRBV28 and TRBJ2-3 for the parts outside the CDR3, the full variable domain is DVKVTQSSRYLVKRTGEKVFLECVQDMDHENMFWYRQDPGLGLRLIYFSYDVKMKEKGDIPEGYSVSREKKERFSLILESASTNQTSMYLCASSFDGLLATSTDTQYFGPGTRLTVL.

This chain's CDR3 is CASSQEGRGQNEQFF. The CDR3 nucleotides are TGCGCCAGCAGCCAAGAGGGCAGGGGGCAAAATGAGCAGTTCTTC. The chain uses TRBV4-1 and TRBJ2-1; 8 bases fit TRBD1. Germline-derived CDR1 and CDR2 are MGHRA and YSYEKL. The CDR3 has 15 amino acids. The V gene end was trimmed by 0 bases and the J gene end by 7 bases; junction bases not matched to a gene: 5.

The J gene is TRBJ2-1, the V gene TRBV7-2; the match to TRBD1 covers 8 bases. This CDR3 comprises 15 residues. V lost 1 base and J lost 8; bases outside the gene matches: 7. The germline V gene has CDR1 SGHTA and CDR2 FQGNSA. The DNA of the CDR3 is TGTGCCAGCAGCTTAGGGACAGGGCAGGGTTATGAGCAGTTCTTC. As protein: CASSLGTGQGYEQFF.

CDR3 nucleotide sequence: TGTGCCAGCAGCCTCCTCGGGGGGCGCACTGAAGCTTTCTTT. Protein product: CASSLLGGRTEAFF. V is TRBV7-2 and J is TRBJ1-1; D possibly corresponds to TRBD1 (6 bases). The CDR3 extends over 14 amino acids. V was pared by 5 bases and J by 4 bases, with 14 bases between. Germline values: CDR1 SGHTA, CDR2 FQGNSA.

The chain joins TRBV19 to TRBJ2-7, with D possibly TRBD1 on 5 matching bases. V lost 1 base and J lost 6, with 16 bases in between. Per germline, CDR1 LNHDA and CDR2 SQIVND (reference sequence). The CDR3 is made up of 15 amino acids. In nucleotides, the CDR3 is TGTGCCAGTAGTATAGTGCAGGGAATGGTAGTCGAGCAGTACTTC. Residues: CASSIVQGMVVEQYF.

This chain uses TRBV2 with TRBJ1-5; 9 nucleotides align to TRBD1. CDR3 size: 15 residues. Trimming took 8 bases from V and 0 from J; bases not matched to a gene: 5. Germline lookup yields CDR1 SNHLY and CDR2 FYNNEI. The CDR3 sequence: CASHRGRYSNQPQHF. CDR3 sequence (DNA): TGTGCCAGCCACAGGGGGCGGTATAGCAATCAGCCCCAGCATTTT.

This clone occurred once. The gene calls are TRBV11-3 and TRBJ2-3; 11 bases fit TRBD2. Germline assignment: CDR1 SGHNT and CDR2 YENEEA. Germline trimming cut 5 bases from V and 0 bases from J; bases unmatched to any gene: 4. The CDR3 extends over 16 amino acids. The CDR3 DNA is TGTGCCAGCAGCCCGGGACTAGCGGAGAGCACAGATACGCAGTATTTT. This sequence encodes CASSPGLAESTDTQYF.